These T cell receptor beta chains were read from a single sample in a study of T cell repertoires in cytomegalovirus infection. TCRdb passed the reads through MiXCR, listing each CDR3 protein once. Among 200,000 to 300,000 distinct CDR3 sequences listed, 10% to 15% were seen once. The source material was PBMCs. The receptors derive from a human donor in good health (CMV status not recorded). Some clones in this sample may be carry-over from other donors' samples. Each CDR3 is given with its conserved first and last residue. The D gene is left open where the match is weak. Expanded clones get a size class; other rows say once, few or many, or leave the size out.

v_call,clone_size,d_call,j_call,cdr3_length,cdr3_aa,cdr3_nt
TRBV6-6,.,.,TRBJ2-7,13,CASSYQQTYEQYF,TGTGCCAGCAGTTACCAACAGACCTACGAGCAGTACTTC
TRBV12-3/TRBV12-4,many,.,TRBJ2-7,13,CASSFGGVYEQYF,TGTGCCAGCAGTTTTGGGGGAGTGTACGAGCAGTACTTC
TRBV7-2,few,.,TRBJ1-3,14,CASSLEGKGNTIYF,TGTGCCAGCAGCTTGGAGGGCAAAGGAAACACCATATATTTT
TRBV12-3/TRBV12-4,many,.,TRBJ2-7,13,CASRLGDIYEQYF,TGTGCCAGCAGGCTCGGGGACATTTACGAGCAGTACTTC
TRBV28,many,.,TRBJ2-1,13,CASRPPDPNEQFF,TGTGCCAGCAGGCCCCCGGACCCCAATGAGCAGTTCTTC
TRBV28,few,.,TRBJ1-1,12,CASTLQGTEAFF,TGTGCCAGCACCCTACAGGGCACTGAAGCTTTCTTT
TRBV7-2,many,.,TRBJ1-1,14,CASSTAQGNTEAFF,TGTGCCAGCAGCACGGCACAGGGGAACACTGAAGCTTTCTTT
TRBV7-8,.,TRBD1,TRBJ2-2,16,CASSWGTGLNTGELFF,TGTGCCAGCAGCTGGGGGACAGGCTTGAACACCGGGGAGCTGTTTTTT
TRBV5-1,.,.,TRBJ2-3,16,CASSIGTAASTDTQYF,TGCGCCAGCAGCATCGGGACTGCGGCTAGCACAGATACGCAGTATTTT
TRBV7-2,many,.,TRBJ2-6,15,CASSLMEAGANVLTF,TGTGCCAGCAGCTTGATGGAGGCTGGGGCCAACGTCCTGACTTTC
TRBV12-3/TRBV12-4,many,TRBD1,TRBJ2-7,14,CASSFAGGSFEQYF,TGTGCCAGCAGTTTCGCAGGGGGCAGTTTCGAGCAGTACTTC
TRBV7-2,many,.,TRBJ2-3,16,CASSLAGRLEGDTQYF,TGTGCCAGCAGCTTAGCTGGGCGGCTCGAGGGGGATACGCAGTATTTT
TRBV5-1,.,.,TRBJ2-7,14,CASSLEGKAFEQYF,TGCGCCAGCAGCTTGGAGGGTAAGGCCTTCGAGCAGTACTTC
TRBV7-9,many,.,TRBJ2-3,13,CASSPIIADTQYF,TGTGCCAGCAGCCCCATCATCGCAGATACGCAGTATTTT